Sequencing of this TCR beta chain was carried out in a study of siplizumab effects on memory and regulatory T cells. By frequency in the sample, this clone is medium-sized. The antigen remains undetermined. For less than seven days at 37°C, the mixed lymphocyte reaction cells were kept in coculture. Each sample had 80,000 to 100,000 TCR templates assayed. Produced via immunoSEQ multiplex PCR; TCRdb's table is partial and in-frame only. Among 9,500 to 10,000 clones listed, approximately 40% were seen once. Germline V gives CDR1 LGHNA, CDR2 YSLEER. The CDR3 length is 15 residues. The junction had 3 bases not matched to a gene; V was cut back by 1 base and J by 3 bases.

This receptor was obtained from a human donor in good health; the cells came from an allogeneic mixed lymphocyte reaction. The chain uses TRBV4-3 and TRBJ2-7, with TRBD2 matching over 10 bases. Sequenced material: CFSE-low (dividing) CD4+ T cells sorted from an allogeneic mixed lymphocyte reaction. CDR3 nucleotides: TGCGCCAGCAGCCAAGGGCCTAGCGGGAGCTACGAGCAGTACTTC. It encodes CASSQGPSGSYEQYF.